This T cell receptor (beta chain) was obtained from a study of vaccination and CD4 T cells after COVID-19 (dated by TCRdb to 2022 to 2024). Some background on the complete study: Convalescent patients had a positive SARS-CoV-2 result on nasal swab PCR, and of these patients, 8 or 9 had mild disease and one had severe disease. The convalescent cohort included six males and four females, with two Hispanic individuals, seven Caucasians, two Asians and one multiracial person. Participants got two doses of the Pfizer-BioNTech BNT162b2 vaccine (n=8) or two doses of the Moderna mRNA-1273 vaccine (n=2). Post-COVID blood samples were collected from convalescent patients a median of around 100 days after diagnosis, with a range of roughly 30 to 161 days. The time from the second vaccine dose to post-vaccine blood sampling had a median of 72 days and ranged from 14 to 241 days. The cultures were stimulated with overlapping spike peptide pools from SARS-CoV-2 and from the common cold coronaviruses HCoV-NL63, HCoV-OC43 and HCoV-229E. Control cultures used a CEFX viral epitope pool as positive control, an HIV-1 Nef peptide pool as negative control, or no peptide. The spike-specific CD4+ TCR repertoire was compared before and after mRNA vaccination in approximately ten COVID-19 convalescent patients and several infection-naive healthy vaccine recipients.

Taken from the germline V gene, the CDR1 and CDR2 loops are SNHLY and FYNNEI. For this chain, trimming is 4 bases at the V end and 9 bases at the J end, and the number of junction bases without a gene match is 3. CDR3 length: 13 amino acids, cysteine to phenylalanine. Kept here is only the CDR3 DNA, which spans 39 bases and is read in frame from base 1. This clonotype turned up a few times. Its recognized antigen is unknown. No base qualities exist here, and no much larger clone lies one base off it. According to the study, the label for this sample's treatment or condition signals: roughly 11-day PBMC culture with coronavirus spike peptide pools or control peptides (ViraFEST assay). To expand antigen-specific T cells with peptide pools and then pick out the expanded clonotypes through TCR sequencing, the study relied on the ViraFEST assay. The convalescent patients' positive SARS-CoV-2 PCR tests fell between March and December 2020, which was before the Alpha, Beta and Delta variants emerged in the United States. Each well held more than 1.5 million PBMCs cultured in IMDM containing roughly 5.4% human AB serum and approximately 9.8 IU/ml IL-2, with 10 ug/ml peptide pools added. On days 3 and 7, half of the culture medium was replaced with fresh IL-2-containing medium. After about 11 days of culture, CD4+ T cells were isolated by negative selection using the EasySep CD4+ T cell isolation kit. PBMCs were separated from whole blood using Ficoll-Paque Plus gradient centrifugation and then either used fresh or cryopreserved at -140C. Triplicate wells were generally used for each culture condition.

General findings and caveats noted by the study authors: In convalescent patients, nearly all vaccine-specific clones (304 of 307) were found to be mono-reactive for SARS-CoV-2 spike rather than cross-reactive with common cold coronaviruses. Although the median number of SARS-CoV-2-reactive clonotypes went up from roughly 19 after infection to more than 30 after vaccination, the increase was not significant. The study included relatively few convalescent patients and did not analyze early timepoints after natural infection. Among the post-vaccine SARS-CoV-2-reactive clones in convalescent patients, a median roughly 85% showed up only after vaccination, which suggests vaccine-specific priming.

Receptor amplification or capture employed PCR. DNA from cultured CD4+ T cells underwent TCR sequencing with the Oncomine TCR Beta short-read assay at the Johns Hopkins FTIC core. The QIAamp micro DNA kit was used to extract genomic DNA from the cultured CD4+ T cells. Oncomine TCR Beta libraries made from cultured CD4+ T cells were pooled using unique dual indexes and sequenced on an Illumina iSeq 100. Per the source publication's procedure: Non-productive sequences were filtered out, and CDR3s that did not start with C, did not end with F or W, or were shorter than 7 amino acids were discarded. The MANAFEST web application was used to identify antigen-specific clonotypes by comparing peptide-stimulated wells against reference wells and other culture wells. Positive clones required FDR below 0.05, an odds ratio above 5, and productive frequency above 0.1% in at least two of three replicate wells. Cross-reactive clonotypes were defined as significantly expanded in both SARS-CoV-2 spike wells and at least one common cold coronavirus spike condition. Similarity between CDR3 sequences was evaluated in R version 3.6.1 using Levenshtein distances (stringdist) and unrooted phylogenetic trees (ape). TCRdb reworked the public reads: Q25 trimming with fastp, MiXCR clone assembly, productive beta chains retained. Entries that share a CDR3 protein sequence are merged under the most common genes and DNA. For this entry, the V and J calls and clone size follow TCRdb and not the study's own pipeline. Across this sample there are 6,500 to 8,500 distinct CDR3 sequences, with 55% to 65% seen only once. The ten largest clones represent 25% to 30% of the sample.

The sequencing sample was made of CD4+ T cells from blood, cultured in vitro. The receptor's source is a human donor who had recovered from COVID-19. The rearrangement joined TRBV2 to TRBJ2-1; 10 nucleotides in the junction match TRBD1. The nucleotide sequence is TGTGCCAGCAGTGGGGACAGGGGAGGTGAGCAGTTCTTC. The encoded protein is CASSGDRGGEQFF.